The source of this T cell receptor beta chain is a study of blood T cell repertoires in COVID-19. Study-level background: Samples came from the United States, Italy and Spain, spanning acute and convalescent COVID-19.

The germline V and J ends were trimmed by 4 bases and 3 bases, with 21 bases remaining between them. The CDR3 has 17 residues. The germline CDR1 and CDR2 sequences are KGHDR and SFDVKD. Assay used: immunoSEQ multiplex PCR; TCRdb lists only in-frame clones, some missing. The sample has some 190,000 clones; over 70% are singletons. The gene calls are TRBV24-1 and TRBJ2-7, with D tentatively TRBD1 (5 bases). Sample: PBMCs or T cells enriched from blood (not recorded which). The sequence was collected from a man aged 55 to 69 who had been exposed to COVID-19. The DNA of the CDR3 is TGTGCCACCAGTGAACGAAACCGACAGTCCACCCGCTACGAGCAGTACTTC. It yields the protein CATSERNRQSTRYEQYF.